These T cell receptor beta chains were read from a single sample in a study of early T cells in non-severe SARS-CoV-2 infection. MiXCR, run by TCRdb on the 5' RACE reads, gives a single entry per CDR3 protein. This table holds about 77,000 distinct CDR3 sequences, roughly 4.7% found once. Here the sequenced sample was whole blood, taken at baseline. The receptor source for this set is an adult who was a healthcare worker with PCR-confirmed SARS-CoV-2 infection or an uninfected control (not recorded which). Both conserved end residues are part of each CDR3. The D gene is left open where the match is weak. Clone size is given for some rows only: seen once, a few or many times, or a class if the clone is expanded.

CDR3nt: TGCGCCAGCAGCTTCAGTGGGGGACAGGGGAAGTGGACAACTAATGAAAAACTGTTTTTT; CDR3aa: CASSFSGGQGKWTTNEKLFF; d_gene: TRBD1; v_gene: TRBV5-1; j_gene: TRBJ1-4; abundance: few
CDR3nt: TGTGCCAGCAGTTTACAGGGGAGCCAAGAGACCCAGTACTTC; CDR3aa: CASSLQGSQETQYF; d_gene: TRBD1; v_gene: TRBV6-5; j_gene: TRBJ2-5; abundance: few
CDR3nt: TGCGCCAGCAGCTTGGCCGGGGCTTGGGAGCAGTTCTTC; CDR3aa: CASSLAGAWEQFF; d_gene: .; v_gene: TRBV5-1; j_gene: TRBJ2-1; abundance: few
CDR3nt: TGCAGTGCTAGAGAACTAGCGGGAGCAGTTACGCAGTATTTT; CDR3aa: CSARELAGAVTQYF; d_gene: TRBD2; v_gene: TRBV20-1; j_gene: TRBJ2-3; abundance: .
CDR3nt: TGTGCCAGCAGTTTAAAATCGGGACAGGCCTACGAGCAGTACTTC; CDR3aa: CASSLKSGQAYEQYF; d_gene: TRBD1; v_gene: TRBV27; j_gene: TRBJ2-7; abundance: few
CDR3nt: TGCAGTGCTAGAGATGGGACAGGCGGGTATAATTCACCCCTCCACTTT; CDR3aa: CSARDGTGGYNSPLHF; d_gene: TRBD1; v_gene: TRBV20-1; j_gene: TRBJ1-6; abundance: .
CDR3nt: TGCAGCGTTTCCGACAGGGTCGTTAACACTGAAGCTTTCTTT; CDR3aa: CSVSDRVVNTEAFF; d_gene: TRBD1; v_gene: TRBV29-1; j_gene: TRBJ1-1; abundance: .
CDR3nt: TGTGCCAGCAGCTCACAAGGGGGACTAGCACGCTACGAGCAGTACTTC; CDR3aa: CASSSQGGLARYEQYF; d_gene: TRBD2; v_gene: TRBV7-9; j_gene: TRBJ2-7; abundance: many
CDR3nt: TGTGCCAGTAGTACAGATCTAGCGTGGGAGCAGTACTTC; CDR3aa: CASSTDLAWEQYF; d_gene: .; v_gene: TRBV19; j_gene: TRBJ2-7; abundance: many
CDR3nt: TGTGCCAGCAGCTTCACAGGAGGGCAGCACTATGGCTACACCTTC; CDR3aa: CASSFTGGQHYGYTF; d_gene: .; v_gene: TRBV6-5; j_gene: TRBJ1-2; abundance: few
CDR3nt: TGTGCCAGCAGTATATCGGGGCTAAAAGAGACCCAGTACTTC; CDR3aa: CASSISGLKETQYF; d_gene: .; v_gene: TRBV12-3/TRBV12-4; j_gene: TRBJ2-5; abundance: .
CDR3nt: TGTGCCAGCAGCTTAGCTAACTCGGGGAACACTGAAGCTTTCTTT; CDR3aa: CASSLANSGNTEAFF; d_gene: .; v_gene: TRBV11-2; j_gene: TRBJ1-1; abundance: .
CDR3nt: TGTGCCAGCAGTTTATCTGCCTGGGGGAACGAGCAGTACTTC; CDR3aa: CASSLSAWGNEQYF; d_gene: .; v_gene: TRBV27; j_gene: TRBJ2-7; abundance: many
CDR3nt: TGTGCCAGCAGGGCTAGGACTAGCGGCAAATACAATGAGCAGTTCTTC; CDR3aa: CASRARTSGKYNEQFF; d_gene: TRBD2; v_gene: TRBV6-6; j_gene: TRBJ2-1; abundance: .
CDR3nt: TGTGCCAGCAGCTTTGGACTAGCGGGAACCGGGGAGCTGTTTTTT; CDR3aa: CASSFGLAGTGELFF; d_gene: TRBD2; v_gene: TRBV7-6; j_gene: TRBJ2-2; abundance: few
CDR3nt: TGTGCCAGCAGAAAGAATGAAAAACTGTTTTTT; CDR3aa: CASRKNEKLFF; d_gene: .; v_gene: TRBV28; j_gene: TRBJ1-4; abundance: few
CDR3nt: TGTGCCAGCAGCTTAGTACGGGTCGATGAGCAGTTCTTC; CDR3aa: CASSLVRVDEQFF; d_gene: .; v_gene: TRBV11-2; j_gene: TRBJ2-1; abundance: many
CDR3nt: TGTGCCAGCAGCCTCGGACTAGCGGGAGGCGAGCAGTACTTC; CDR3aa: CASSLGLAGGEQYF; d_gene: TRBD2; v_gene: TRBV6-2/TRBV6-3; j_gene: TRBJ2-7; abundance: few
CDR3nt: TGTGCCATCGGGAGGCAGAGCAATCAGCCCCAGCATTTT; CDR3aa: CAIGRQSNQPQHF; d_gene: .; v_gene: TRBV10-3; j_gene: TRBJ1-5; abundance: many
CDR3nt: TGTGCCATCAGTGCTCGGACAGGGGACGGGGAGCTGTTTTTT; CDR3aa: CAISARTGDGELFF; d_gene: TRBD1; v_gene: TRBV10-3; j_gene: TRBJ2-2; abundance: many
CDR3nt: TGCGCCAGCAGCTTGCTTGCCACCGAACCCTATGGCTACACCTTC; CDR3aa: CASSLLATEPYGYTF; d_gene: .; v_gene: TRBV5-1; j_gene: TRBJ1-2; abundance: many
CDR3nt: TGCAGTGCTGGGTCTAGGGCTGCGGAGACCCAGTACTTC; CDR3aa: CSAGSRAAETQYF; d_gene: .; v_gene: TRBV20-1; j_gene: TRBJ2-5; abundance: many
CDR3nt: TGTGCCAGCAGTCGAGCCATCGGGACAGCAAAATACAATGAGCAGTTCTTC; CDR3aa: CASSRAIGTAKYNEQFF; d_gene: TRBD1; v_gene: TRBV9; j_gene: TRBJ2-1; abundance: many
CDR3nt: TGTGCCAGCAGTTTGATCGGGACAGAAAATGAAAAACTGTTTTTT; CDR3aa: CASSLIGTENEKLFF; d_gene: TRBD1; v_gene: TRBV27; j_gene: TRBJ1-4; abundance: few
CDR3nt: TGCGCCAGCAGTGCTCACCGATACGAGCAGTACTTC; CDR3aa: CASSAHRYEQYF; d_gene: .; v_gene: TRBV10-2; j_gene: TRBJ2-7; abundance: few
CDR3nt: TGTGCCAGCCAGCGGGTATACACAGATACGCAGTATTTT; CDR3aa: CASQRVYTDTQYF; d_gene: .; v_gene: TRBV6-1; j_gene: TRBJ2-3; abundance: .
CDR3nt: TGTGCCAGTAGTGAGTTACCGGAAAAGCTGTTTTTT; CDR3aa: CASSELPEKLFF; d_gene: .; v_gene: TRBV19; j_gene: TRBJ1-4; abundance: few
CDR3nt: TGTGCCAGCAGCTTAGTGCGACTTCCAAGCACTGAAGCTTTCTTT; CDR3aa: CASSLVRLPSTEAFF; d_gene: .; v_gene: TRBV7-8; j_gene: TRBJ1-1; abundance: many
CDR3nt: TGTGCCAGCTCTCTACCCCAGGGCCCCCACGAGCAGTACTTC; CDR3aa: CASSLPQGPHEQYF; d_gene: .; v_gene: TRBV11-2; j_gene: TRBJ2-7; abundance: many
CDR3nt: TGTGCCAGCATCGACGGGGACAGGAGGTTGGGGCCCCAGCATTTT; CDR3aa: CASIDGDRRLGPQHF; d_gene: TRBD1; v_gene: TRBV6-6; j_gene: TRBJ1-5; abundance: many
CDR3nt: TGTGCCAGCAGCCAGACAGGGCTCCCTCGAGAAAAACTGTTTTTT; CDR3aa: CASSQTGLPREKLFF; d_gene: TRBD1; v_gene: TRBV5-4; j_gene: TRBJ1-4; abundance: .
CDR3nt: TGTGCCAGCTCACCGGGGGCAGAACCGTACGAGCAGTACTTC; CDR3aa: CASSPGAEPYEQYF; d_gene: .; v_gene: TRBV18; j_gene: TRBJ2-7; abundance: few
CDR3nt: TGCAGTGCTCCTACGGGACTCCTGAGCTCCTATAATTCACCCCTCCACTTT; CDR3aa: CSAPTGLLSSYNSPLHF; d_gene: .; v_gene: TRBV20-1; j_gene: TRBJ1-6; abundance: .
CDR3nt: TGTGCCAGCAACTCCCGACGGGCCGATCAGCCCCAGCATTTT; CDR3aa: CASNSRRADQPQHF; d_gene: .; v_gene: TRBV28; j_gene: TRBJ1-5; abundance: .
CDR3nt: TGTGCCAGCAGCTTATTACCCCAACGTAATTCACCCCTCCACTTT; CDR3aa: CASSLLPQRNSPLHF; d_gene: .; v_gene: TRBV11-2; j_gene: TRBJ1-6; abundance: .
CDR3nt: TGCAGTGCTAGGTTACAGGGGGGCACCCACAATCAGCCCCAGCATTTT; CDR3aa: CSARLQGGTHNQPQHF; d_gene: TRBD1; v_gene: TRBV20-1; j_gene: TRBJ1-5; abundance: few
CDR3nt: TGCAGCGTTGTGCACAGTGCCGGGGAGCTGTTTTTT; CDR3aa: CSVVHSAGELFF; d_gene: .; v_gene: TRBV29-1; j_gene: TRBJ2-2; abundance: many
CDR3nt: TGTGCCAGTAGCGAGCTGTCCGGGACAGGGGGAACAGATACGCAGTATTTT; CDR3aa: CASSELSGTGGTDTQYF; d_gene: TRBD1; v_gene: TRBV19; j_gene: TRBJ2-3; abundance: many
CDR3nt: TGTGCCAGCACTGATCCGGGACAGGGAGTCCATGGCTACACCTTC; CDR3aa: CASTDPGQGVHGYTF; d_gene: TRBD1; v_gene: TRBV28; j_gene: TRBJ1-2; abundance: .
CDR3nt: TGCAGTGCTAACGGTCGGGGGCGGAGGACTGAAGCTTTCTTT; CDR3aa: CSANGRGRRTEAFF; d_gene: .; v_gene: TRBV20-1; j_gene: TRBJ1-1; abundance: few
CDR3nt: TGCGCCAGCAGTGAGTTCCCTTCCGGGGCCAACGTCCTGACTTTC; CDR3aa: CASSEFPSGANVLTF; d_gene: .; v_gene: TRBV10-2; j_gene: TRBJ2-6; abundance: few
CDR3nt: TGTGCCAGCACTCCCACCCTATTCCCCAATGAGCAGTTCTTC; CDR3aa: CASTPTLFPNEQFF; d_gene: .; v_gene: TRBV6-1; j_gene: TRBJ2-1; abundance: many
CDR3nt: TGTGCCTGGAGTCCGGGACAGGGTAACTATGGCTACACCTTC; CDR3aa: CAWSPGQGNYGYTF; d_gene: TRBD1; v_gene: TRBV30; j_gene: TRBJ1-2; abundance: many